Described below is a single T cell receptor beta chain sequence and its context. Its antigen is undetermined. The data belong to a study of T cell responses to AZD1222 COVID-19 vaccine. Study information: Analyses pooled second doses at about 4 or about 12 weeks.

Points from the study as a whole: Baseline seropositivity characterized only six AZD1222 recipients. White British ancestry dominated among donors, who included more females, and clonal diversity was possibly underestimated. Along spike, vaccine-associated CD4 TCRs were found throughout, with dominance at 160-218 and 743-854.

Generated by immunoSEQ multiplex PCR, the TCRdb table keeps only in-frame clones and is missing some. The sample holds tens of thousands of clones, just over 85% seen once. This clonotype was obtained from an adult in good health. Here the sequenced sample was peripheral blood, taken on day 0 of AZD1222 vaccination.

Here the CDR3 reads CASSSRGAGGIDYEQYF. CDR3 sequence (DNA): TGTGCCAGCAGCTCCCGCGGAGCGGGAGGTATAGACTACGAGCAGTACTTC. The V gene is TRBV11-3, the J gene TRBJ2-7, with 9 bases aligning to TRBD2. V was pared by 4 bases and J by 3 bases, with 13 bases of the junction left unmatched. CDR1 and CDR2 from the germline V gene are SGHNT and YENEEA. The CDR3 is 17 amino acids.